This paragraph reports one TCR beta chain. Its antigen is undetermined. The data are from a study of T cell responses to AZD1222 COVID-19 vaccine. General study findings and limits: Donor demographics were predominantly white British with a female majority; clonal diversity may be underestimated.

Only in-frame clones appear in the TCRdb table, and some are missing; sequencing was by immunoSEQ multiplex PCR. The sample has 95,000 to 150,000 clones, approximately 92% seen once; the top ten hold around 0.96%. This receptor was taken from an adult in good health. The sample here was peripheral blood, taken on day 0 of AZD1222 vaccination.

CDR3 in amino acids: CASRRTGGTQYF. DNA for the CDR3: TGTGCCAGCAGAAGGACGGGTGGGACCCAGTACTTC. J is TRBJ2-5 and V is TRBV3-1 (or the pseudogene TRBV3-2); no clear D gene. Germline values: CDR1 LGHDT, CDR2 YNNKEL (reference sequence). With 6 bases removed from V and 7 bases from J, the gap between germline ends came to 12 bases. The CDR3 length is 12 residues.